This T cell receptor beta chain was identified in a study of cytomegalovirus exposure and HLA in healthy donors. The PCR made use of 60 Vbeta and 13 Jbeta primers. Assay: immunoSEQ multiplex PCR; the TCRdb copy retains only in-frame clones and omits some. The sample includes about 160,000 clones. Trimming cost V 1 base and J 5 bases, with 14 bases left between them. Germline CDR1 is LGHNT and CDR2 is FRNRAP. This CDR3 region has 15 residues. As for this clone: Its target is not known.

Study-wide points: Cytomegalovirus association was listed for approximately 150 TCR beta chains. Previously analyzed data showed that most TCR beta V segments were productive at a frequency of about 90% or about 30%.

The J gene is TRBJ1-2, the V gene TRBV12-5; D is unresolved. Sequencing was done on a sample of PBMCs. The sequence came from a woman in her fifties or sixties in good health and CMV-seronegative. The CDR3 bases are TGTGCTAGTGGTTTGGCCGGGAGAGCATCATATGGCTACACCTTC. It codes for CASGLAGRASYGYTF. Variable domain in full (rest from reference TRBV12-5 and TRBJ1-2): DARVTQTPRHKVTEMGQEVTMRCQPILGHNTVFWYRQTMMQGLELLAYFRNRAPLDDSGMPKDRFSAEMPDATLATLKIQPSEPRDSAVYFCASGLAGRASYGYTFGSGTRLTVV.